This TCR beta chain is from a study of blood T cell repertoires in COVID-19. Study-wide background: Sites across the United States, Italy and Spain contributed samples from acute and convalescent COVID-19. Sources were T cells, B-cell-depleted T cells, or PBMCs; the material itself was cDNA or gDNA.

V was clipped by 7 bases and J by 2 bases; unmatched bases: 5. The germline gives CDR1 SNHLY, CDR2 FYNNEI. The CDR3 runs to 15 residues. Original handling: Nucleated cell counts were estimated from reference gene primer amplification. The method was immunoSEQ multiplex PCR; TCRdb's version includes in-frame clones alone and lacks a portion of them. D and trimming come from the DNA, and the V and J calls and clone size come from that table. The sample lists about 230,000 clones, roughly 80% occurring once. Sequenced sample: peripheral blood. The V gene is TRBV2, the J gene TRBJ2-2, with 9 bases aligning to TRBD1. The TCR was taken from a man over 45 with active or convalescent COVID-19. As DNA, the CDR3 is TGTGCCAGCACCAAGGGACAGGGAAACACCGGGGAGCTGTTTTTT. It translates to CASTKGQGNTGELFF.